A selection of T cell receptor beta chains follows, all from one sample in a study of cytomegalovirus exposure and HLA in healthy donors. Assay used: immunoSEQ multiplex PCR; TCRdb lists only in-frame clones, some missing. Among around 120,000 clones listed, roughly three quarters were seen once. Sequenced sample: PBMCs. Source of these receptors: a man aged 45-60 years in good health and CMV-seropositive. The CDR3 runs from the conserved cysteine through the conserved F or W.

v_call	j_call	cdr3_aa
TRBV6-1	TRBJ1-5	CASSGAGDAPQHF
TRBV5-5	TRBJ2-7	CASSLGRENYEQYF
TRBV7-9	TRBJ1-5	CASSPTGRNQPQHF
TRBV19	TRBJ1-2	CASSIGPAGYGYTF
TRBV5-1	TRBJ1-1	CASSLGGVRGAEAFF
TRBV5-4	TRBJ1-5	CASSLASPSGQPQHF
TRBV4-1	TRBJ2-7	CASSQDPGSSSYEQYF
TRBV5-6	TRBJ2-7	CASSVGTGEYEQYF
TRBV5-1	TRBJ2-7	CASSLFKTESYEQYF
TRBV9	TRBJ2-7	CASSVGGSGTYEQYF
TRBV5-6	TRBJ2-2	CASIRENTGELFF
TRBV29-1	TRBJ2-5	CSVIKPVAGAPLGETQYF
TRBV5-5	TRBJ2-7	CASSPAGPTEQYF
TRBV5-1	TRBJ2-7	CASSLVGGEQYF
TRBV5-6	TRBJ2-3	CASSWGTGGTDTQYF
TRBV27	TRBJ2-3	CASSTNSGRADTQYF
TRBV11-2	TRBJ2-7	CASSPQISNRGYGEQYF
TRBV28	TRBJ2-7	CASSSPGQDAYEQYF
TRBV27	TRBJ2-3	CATVGSVADTQYF
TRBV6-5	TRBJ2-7	CASSSAYPPFYEQYF
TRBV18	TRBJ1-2	CASSRGTGVGYTF
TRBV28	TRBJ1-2	CASSLPFYGYTF
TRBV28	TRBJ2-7	CASSPDSIEQYF
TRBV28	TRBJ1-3	CASSLGGVEGNTIYF
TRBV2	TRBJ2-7	CASSEAVPGTASYEQYF
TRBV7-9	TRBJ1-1	CASGGRGMNTEAFF
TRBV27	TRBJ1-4	CASSLDRGKKLFF
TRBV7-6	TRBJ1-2	CASSIDRGYGYTF
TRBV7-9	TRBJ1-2	CASSLAAGRVTNYGYTF
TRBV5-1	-	CASSLNSGLRSPYEQYF
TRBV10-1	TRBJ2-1	CASSRGSDEQFF
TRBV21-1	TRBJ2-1	CASSKYRSGVSYNEQFF
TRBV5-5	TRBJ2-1	CASSLVAGRGNEQFF
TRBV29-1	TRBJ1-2	CSVELSNYGYTF
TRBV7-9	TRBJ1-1	CSSSSPGTGTGESEAFF
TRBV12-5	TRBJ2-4	CARSRAHHRVANIQYF
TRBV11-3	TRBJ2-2	CASSLETAGELFF
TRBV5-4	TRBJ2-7	CASSLARGSGVTYEQYF
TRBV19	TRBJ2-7	CASSPRLAGGSGQYF
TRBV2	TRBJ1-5	CASVDLRDRGYQPQHF
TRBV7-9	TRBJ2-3	CASSISGDTQYF
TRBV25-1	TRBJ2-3	CASSRLAGAVDTQYF
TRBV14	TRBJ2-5	CASSPGLAGGPRETQYF
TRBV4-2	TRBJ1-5	CASSQDGIGAGNQPQHF
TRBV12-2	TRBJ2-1	CASRLKTGTHEQFF
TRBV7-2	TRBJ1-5	CASSLILTSYSNQPQHF
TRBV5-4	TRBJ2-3	CASNVDGRWSTDTQYF
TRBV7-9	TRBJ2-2	CASIVAGGNTGELFF
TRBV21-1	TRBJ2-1	CASSKGDRYNEQFF
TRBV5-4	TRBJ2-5	CASSLAARGLQETQYF
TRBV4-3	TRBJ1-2	CASSHRQGPVYGYTF
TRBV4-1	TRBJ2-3	CASSQDELAGDTQYF
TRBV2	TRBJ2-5	CASVPTGGSETQYF
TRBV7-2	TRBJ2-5	CASSLPPAWGDGQYF
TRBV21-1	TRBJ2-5	CASRQGALYQETQYF